The clone carrying this T cell receptor (beta chain) was seen a handful of times. What it recognizes is unknown. The entry originates in a study of blood T cells in healthy people across ages. General study points: Per-million-T-cell TCR beta diversity fell roughly linearly with age. Estimated diversity across one million T cells was deemed an underestimate. TCR beta diversity correlated strongly with naive T cell percentage.

This CDR3 has 14 residues. Trimming pared 2 bases from V and 4 bases from J, leaving 8 bases between. The V gene's germline CDR1 is MNHEY and CDR2 SMNVEV (reference sequence). Sample-barcoded 5' priming and a J-beta primer mix drove a second PCR of about 7 to 12 cycles. From the 5' RACE reads, TCRdb called clonotypes with MiXCR, one entry per CDR3 protein. Of roughly 1.6 million distinct CDR3 sequences in the sample, 30% to 35% were seen once. The sample comprised blood. The chain has TRBV27 and TRBJ1-4; no clear D. The TCR was taken from a woman in her twenties or thirties in good health. CDR3 nucleotide sequence: TGTGCCAGCAGTTTAACCCGGAATAATGAAAAACTGTTTTTT. Its protein product is CASSLTRNNEKLFF.